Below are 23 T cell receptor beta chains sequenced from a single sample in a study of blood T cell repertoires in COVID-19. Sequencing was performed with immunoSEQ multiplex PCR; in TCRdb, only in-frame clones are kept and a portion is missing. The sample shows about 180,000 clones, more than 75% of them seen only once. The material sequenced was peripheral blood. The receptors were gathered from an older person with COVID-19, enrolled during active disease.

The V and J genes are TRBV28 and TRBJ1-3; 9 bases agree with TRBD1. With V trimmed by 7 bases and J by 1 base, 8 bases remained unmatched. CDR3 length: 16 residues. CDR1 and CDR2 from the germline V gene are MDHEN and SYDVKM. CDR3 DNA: TGTGCCAGCAAGTTTGAAGGGACAGGGTCTGGAAACACCATATATTTT. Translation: CASKFEGTGSGNTIYF.

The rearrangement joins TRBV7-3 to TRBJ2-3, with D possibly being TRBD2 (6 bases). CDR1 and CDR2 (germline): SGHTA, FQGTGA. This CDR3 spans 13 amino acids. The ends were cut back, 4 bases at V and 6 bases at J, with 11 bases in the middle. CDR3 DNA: TGTGCCAGCAGCTACTCGGGAGCGGATACGCAGTATTTT. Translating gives CASSYSGADTQYF.

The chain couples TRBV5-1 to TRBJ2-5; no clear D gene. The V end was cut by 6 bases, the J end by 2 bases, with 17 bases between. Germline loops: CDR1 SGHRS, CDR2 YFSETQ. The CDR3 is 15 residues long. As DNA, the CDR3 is TGCGCCAGCAAGCCTAGTCCCGGGTTACAAGAGACCCAGTACTTC. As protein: CASKPSPGLQETQYF.

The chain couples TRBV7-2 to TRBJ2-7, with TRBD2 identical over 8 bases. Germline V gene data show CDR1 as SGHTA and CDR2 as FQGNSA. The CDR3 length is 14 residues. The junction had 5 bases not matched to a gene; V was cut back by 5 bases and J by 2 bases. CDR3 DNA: TGTGCCAGCAGCGAAGCGGGAGCGACCTACGAGCAGTACTTC. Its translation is CASSEAGATYEQYF.

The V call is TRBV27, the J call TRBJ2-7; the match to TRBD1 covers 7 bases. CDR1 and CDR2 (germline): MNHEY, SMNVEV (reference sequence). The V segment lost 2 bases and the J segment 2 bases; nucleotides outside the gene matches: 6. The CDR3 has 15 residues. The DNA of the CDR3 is TGTGCCAGCAGTTTAGCAAGGGGGCGAACCTACGAGCAGTACTTC. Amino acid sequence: CASSLARGRTYEQYF.

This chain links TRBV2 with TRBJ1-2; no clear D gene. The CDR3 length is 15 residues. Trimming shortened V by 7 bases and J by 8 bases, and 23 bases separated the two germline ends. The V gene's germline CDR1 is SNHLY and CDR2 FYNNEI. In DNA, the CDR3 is TGTGCCAGCAAGATCCTTATTTCCTCACCGGGGGGCTACACCTTC. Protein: CASKILISSPGGYTF.

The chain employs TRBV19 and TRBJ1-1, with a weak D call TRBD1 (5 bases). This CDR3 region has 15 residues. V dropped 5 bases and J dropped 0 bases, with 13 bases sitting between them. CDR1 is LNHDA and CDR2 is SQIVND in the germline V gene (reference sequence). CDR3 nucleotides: TGTGCCAGTAGTGCACCCCACAGGATGAACACTGAAGCTTTCTTT. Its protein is CASSAPHRMNTEAFF.

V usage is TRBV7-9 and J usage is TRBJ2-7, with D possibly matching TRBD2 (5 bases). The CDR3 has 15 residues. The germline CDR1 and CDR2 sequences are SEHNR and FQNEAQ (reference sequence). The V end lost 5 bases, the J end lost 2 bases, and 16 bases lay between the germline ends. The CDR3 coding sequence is TGTGCCAGCAGCCCAGCGGCCGGCCCCCCCTACGAGCAGTACTTC. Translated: CASSPAAGPPYEQYF.

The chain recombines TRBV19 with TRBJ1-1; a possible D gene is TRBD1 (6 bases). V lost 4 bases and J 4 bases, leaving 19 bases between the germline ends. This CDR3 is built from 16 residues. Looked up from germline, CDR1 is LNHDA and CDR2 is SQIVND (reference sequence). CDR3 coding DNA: TGTGCCAGTAGTAGCCAAACAGGGTTTGGAGGCACTGAAGCTTTCTTT. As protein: CASSSQTGFGGTEAFF.

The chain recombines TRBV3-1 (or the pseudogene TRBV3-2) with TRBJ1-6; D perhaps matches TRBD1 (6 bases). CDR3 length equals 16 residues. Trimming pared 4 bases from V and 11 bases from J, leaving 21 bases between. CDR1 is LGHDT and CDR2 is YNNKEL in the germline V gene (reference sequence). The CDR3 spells CASSLRGQGMRAPLHF. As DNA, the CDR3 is TGTGCCAGCAGCCTTAGGGGTCAGGGGATGAGGGCACCCCTCCACTTT.

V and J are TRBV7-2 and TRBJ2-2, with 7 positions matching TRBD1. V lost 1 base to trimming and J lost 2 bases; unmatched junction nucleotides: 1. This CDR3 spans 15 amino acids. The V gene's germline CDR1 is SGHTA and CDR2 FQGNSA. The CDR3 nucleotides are TGTGCCAGCAGCTTAGACAGGGGCAACACCGGGGAGCTGTTTTTT. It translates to CASSLDRGNTGELFF.

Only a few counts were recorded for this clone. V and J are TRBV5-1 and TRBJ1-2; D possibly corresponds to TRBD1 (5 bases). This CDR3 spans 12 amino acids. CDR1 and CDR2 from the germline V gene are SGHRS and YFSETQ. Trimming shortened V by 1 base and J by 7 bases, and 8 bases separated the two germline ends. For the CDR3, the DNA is TGCGCCAGCAGCTTGAGCGGGGCTGGCTACACCTTC. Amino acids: CASSLSGAGYTF.

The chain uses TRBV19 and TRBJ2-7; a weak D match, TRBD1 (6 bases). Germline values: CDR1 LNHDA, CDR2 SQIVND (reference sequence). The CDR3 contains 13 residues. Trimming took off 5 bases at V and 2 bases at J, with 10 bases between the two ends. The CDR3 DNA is TGTGCCAGTAGTGGGGACAACACCTACGAGCAGTACTTC. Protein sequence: CASSGDNTYEQYF.

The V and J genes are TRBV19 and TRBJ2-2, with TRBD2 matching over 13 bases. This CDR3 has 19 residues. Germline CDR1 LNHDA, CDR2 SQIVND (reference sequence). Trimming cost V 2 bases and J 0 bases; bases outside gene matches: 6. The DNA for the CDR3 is TGTGCCAGTAGTATAAGGCGACTAGCGGGAGGTTCGAACACCGGGGAGCTGTTTTTT. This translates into CASSIRRLAGGSNTGELFF.

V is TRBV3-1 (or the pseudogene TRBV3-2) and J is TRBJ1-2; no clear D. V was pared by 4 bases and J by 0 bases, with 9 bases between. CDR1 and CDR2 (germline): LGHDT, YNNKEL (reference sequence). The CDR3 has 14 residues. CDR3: CASSRLEANYGYTF. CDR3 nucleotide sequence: TGTGCCAGCAGCCGTCTTGAGGCTAACTATGGCTACACCTTC.

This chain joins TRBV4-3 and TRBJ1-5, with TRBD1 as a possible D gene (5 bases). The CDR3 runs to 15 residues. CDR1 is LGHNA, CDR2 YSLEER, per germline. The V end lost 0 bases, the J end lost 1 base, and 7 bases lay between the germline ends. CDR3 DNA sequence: TGCGCCAGCAGCCAAGAGGGGGGAAGCAATCAGCCCCAGCATTTT. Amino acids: CASSQEGGSNQPQHF.

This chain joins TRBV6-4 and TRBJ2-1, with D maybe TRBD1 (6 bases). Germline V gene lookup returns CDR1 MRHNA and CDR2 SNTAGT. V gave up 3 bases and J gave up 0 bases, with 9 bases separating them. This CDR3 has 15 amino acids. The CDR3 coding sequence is TGTGCCAGCAGTGAAACAGGGAGCTCCTACAATGAGCAGTTCTTC. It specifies CASSETGSSYNEQFF.

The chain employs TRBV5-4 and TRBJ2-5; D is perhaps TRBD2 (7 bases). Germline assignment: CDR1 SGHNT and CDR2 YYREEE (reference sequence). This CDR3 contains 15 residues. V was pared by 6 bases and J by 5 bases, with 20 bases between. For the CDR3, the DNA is TGTGCCAGCACCCGGGGGGCCGGGGCGACGGAGACCCAGTACTTC. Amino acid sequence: CASTRGAGATETQYF. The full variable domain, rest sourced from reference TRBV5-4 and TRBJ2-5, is ETGVTQSPTHLIKTRGQQVTLRCSSQSGHNTVSWYQQALGQGPQFIFQYYREEENGRGNFPPRFSGLQFPNYSSELNVNALELDDSALYLCASTRGAGATETQYFGPGTRLLVL.

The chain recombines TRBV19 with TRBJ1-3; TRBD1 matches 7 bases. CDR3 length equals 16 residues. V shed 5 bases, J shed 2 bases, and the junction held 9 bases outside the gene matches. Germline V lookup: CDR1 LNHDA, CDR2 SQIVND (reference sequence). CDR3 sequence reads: CASSRTGFQPGNTIYF. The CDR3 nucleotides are TGTGCCAGTAGTCGGACAGGCTTCCAACCTGGAAACACCATATATTTT.

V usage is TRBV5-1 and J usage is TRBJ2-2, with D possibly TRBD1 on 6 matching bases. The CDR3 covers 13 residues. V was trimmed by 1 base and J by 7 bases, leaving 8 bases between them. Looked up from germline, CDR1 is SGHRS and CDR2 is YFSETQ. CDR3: CASSLRGGGELFF. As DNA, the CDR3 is TGCGCCAGCAGCTTGAGAGGGGGCGGGGAGCTGTTTTTT.

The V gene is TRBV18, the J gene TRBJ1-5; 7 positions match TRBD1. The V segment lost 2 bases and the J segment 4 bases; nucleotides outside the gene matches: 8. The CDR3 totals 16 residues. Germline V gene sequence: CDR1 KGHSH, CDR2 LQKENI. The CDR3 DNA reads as TGTGCCAGCTCACCAGCTAGGACAGGAGATAATCAGCCCCAGCATTTT. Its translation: CASSPARTGDNQPQHF.

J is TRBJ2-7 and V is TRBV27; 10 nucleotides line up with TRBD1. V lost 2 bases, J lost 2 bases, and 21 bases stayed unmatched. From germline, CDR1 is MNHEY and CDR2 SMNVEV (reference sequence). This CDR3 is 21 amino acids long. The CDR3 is CASSLRSATGGNFGGAYEQYF. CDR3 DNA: TGTGCCAGCAGTTTAAGATCCGCGACAGGGGGCAATTTCGGTGGGGCCTACGAGCAGTACTTC.

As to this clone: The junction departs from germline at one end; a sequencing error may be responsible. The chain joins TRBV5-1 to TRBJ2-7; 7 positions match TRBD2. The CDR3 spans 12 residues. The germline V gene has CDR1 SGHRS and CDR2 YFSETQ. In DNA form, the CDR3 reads TGCGCCAGCAGCTTGGCCGGGAGGCTCCTCTTCTTC. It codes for CASSLAGRLLFF.